Given below is one T cell receptor beta chain in context. Its antigen is unknown. At one of its ends the junction is not consistent with the germline gene, which may arise from a read error. The data belong to a study of molecular identifiers for immune sequencing clone quantification. About the study: Within a replicate experiment, RNA obtained from either approximately 20,000 or 98,000 naive CD8 cells was divided into five aliquots, and four of those aliquots were then sequenced.

Germline V gene lookup returns CDR1 MDHEN and CDR2 SYDVKM. The CDR3 runs 12 residues. TCRdb re-analysed the PCR reads in MiXCR, keeping a single row per CDR3 protein. The table includes more than 85,000 distinct CDR3 sequences, around 37% detected once. Study-wide findings and caveats: Shared barcodes on identical TCR molecules could underestimate the sizes of highly expanded clones.

Naive CD8 library inputs spanned about 17,000 to 1,000,000 sorted cells and 10%, 30% or 50% RNA. This sequence was found in a human donor in good health. Some libraries in this study had Jurkat cell RNA spiked in. Material: naive CD8+ T cells from blood, with Jurkat cell RNA spiked in. Subset given: FACS-sorted CD8+CD4-CCR7+CD45RA+ naive T cells. The chain couples TRBV28 to TRBJ2-5, with TRBD1 as a possible D gene (5 bases). The DNA for the CDR3 is TGTGCCACCCAGGGTAAACAAGAGACCCAGGACTTC. Amino acids: CATQGKQETQDF.